Each of the 16 T cell receptor beta chains below was sequenced from the same sample in a study of T cell repertoires in cytomegalovirus infection. TCRdb processed the reads anew with MiXCR; each CDR3 protein has one entry. The table includes approximately 130,000 distinct CDR3 sequences, about 24% detected once. Antigens for these TCRs are unknown. Sequenced input: PBMCs, sequenced either directly or after in vitro stimulation (not recorded which). Receptors were obtained from a human donor in good health (CMV status not recorded). Some clones in this sample may be carry-over from other donors' samples.

The CDR3 is CASSLALGGSSPLHF. The CDR3 nucleotides read TGTGCCAGCAGTTTAGCTTTGGGAGGTAGTTCACCCCTCCACTTT. The genes are TRBV12-3 or TRBV12-4 and TRBJ1-6; D is undetermined. The CDR3 extends over 15 amino acids. V was shortened by 0 bases and J by 9 bases, with 12 bases between the two germline ends.

This clonotype was seen more than once but under ten times. V gene TRBV7-2 combines with J gene TRBJ2-2; D gene ambiguous. Trimming stripped 9 bases from V and 6 bases from J, with 14 bases between. This CDR3 is built from 13 residues. In germline, CDR1 is SGHTA, CDR2 FQGNSA. CDR3 loop: CASGRFGPGELFF. CDR3 in DNA: TGTGCCAGTGGTCGCTTTGGCCCCGGGGAGCTGTTTTTT.

This clonotype was picked up a small number of times. The rearrangement links TRBV2 to TRBJ2-5; 7 bases match TRBD1. Germline CDR1 reads SNHLY; CDR2 reads FYNNEI. This CDR3 is 14 amino acids long. The J segment lost 0 bases and the V segment lost 6 bases, leaving 4 bases of the junction unmatched. CDR3 protein: CASSDRVYQETQYF. CDR3 coding DNA: TGTGCCAGCAGCGACAGGGTGTACCAAGAGACCCAGTACTTC.

This chain links TRBV11-1 with TRBJ1-1; D ambiguous. Germline CDR1 reads SGHAT; CDR2 reads FQDESV (reference sequence). The CDR3 has 12 amino acids. Trimming shortened V by 7 bases and J by 2 bases, and 8 bases separated the two germline ends. CDR3 loop: CASIGLNTEAFF. The CDR3 region has the DNA TGTGCCAGCATAGGGCTTAACACTGAAGCTTTCTTT.

The V call is TRBV28, the J call TRBJ1-2; tentatively, D is TRBD1 (6 bases). V gave up 3 bases and J gave up 2 bases, with 13 bases separating them. Germline lookup yields CDR1 MDHEN and CDR2 SYDVKM. This CDR3 spans 15 amino acids. The CDR3 sequence: CASSFFRDTNYGYTF. CDR3 in DNA: TGTGCCAGCAGTTTTTTCCGGGACACCAACTATGGCTACACCTTC.

This clonotype was detected a few times. The genes are TRBV6-1 and TRBJ2-5, with TRBD2 matching 14 bases. V shed 6 bases and J 5 bases; nucleotides not matched to a gene: 5. The CDR3 runs to 15 residues. The V gene's germline CDR1 is MNHNS and CDR2 SASEGT. DNA for the CDR3: TGTGCCAGCAGGACTGGGACTAGCGGGAGTGAGACCCAGTACTTC. This translates into CASRTGTSGSETQYF.

This clonotype has a count of ten or more. The chain couples TRBV6-1 to TRBJ1-2, with 9 bases aligning to TRBD1. V shed 4 bases, J shed 7 bases, and the junction held 7 bases outside the gene matches. The CDR3 consists of 14 residues. The germline CDR1 and CDR2 sequences are MNHNS and SASEGT. CDR3 sequence: CASSGQGGAGGYTF. The CDR3 DNA reads as TGTGCCAGCAGTGGACAGGGGGGGGCCGGTGGCTACACCTTC.

The V gene is TRBV6-2 or TRBV6-3, the J gene TRBJ1-3; D might be TRBD1 (5 bases). V was shortened by 2 bases and J by 2 bases, with 10 bases between the two germline ends. The V gene's germline CDR1 is MNHEY and CDR2 SVGEGT. The CDR3 runs to 15 residues. CDR3 sequence: CASSYGGTAGNTIYF. CDR3 bases: TGTGCCAGCAGTTACGGCGGGACCGCTGGAAACACCATATATTTT.

The chain combines TRBV28 with TRBJ2-5, with TRBD2 matching 13 bases. The CDR3 length is 18 residues. The germline gives CDR1 MDHEN, CDR2 SYDVKM. After removal of 5 bases from V and 4 bases from J, the junction contained 13 bases not matched to a gene. DNA for the CDR3: TGTGCCAGCAGTACAATCCCGGGACTAGCGGGATCCAGAGAGACCCAGTACTTC. Protein: CASSTIPGLAGSRETQYF.

The sample holds a few counts of this clonotype. The chain uses TRBV7-2 and TRBJ2-7; D remains ambiguous. The CDR3 is 13 amino acids. V lost 3 bases, J lost 5 bases, and 11 bases lay in between. CDR1 and CDR2 from the germline V gene are SGHTA and FQGNSA. The CDR3 spells CASSFGWQDEQYF. The DNA of the CDR3 is TGTGCCAGCAGCTTCGGCTGGCAGGACGAGCAGTACTTC. Based on the CDR3 plus reference TRBV7-2 and TRBJ2-7, the full variable domain is GAGVSQSPSNKVTEKGKDVELRCDPISGHTALYWYRQSLGQGLEFLIYFQGNSAPDKSGLPSDRFSAERTGGSVSTLTIQRTQQEDSAVYLCASSFGWQDEQYFGPGTRLTVT.

This clonotype turned up a few times. The chain links TRBV28 to TRBJ2-5; 7 bases map to TRBD1. Trimming at V came to 6 bases and at J to 5 bases, leaving 9 bases not matched to a gene. This CDR3 contains 14 residues. CDR1 and CDR2 from the germline V gene are MDHEN and SYDVKM. The chain's CDR3 is CASRTGSGPETQYF. The CDR3 DNA follows: TGTGCCAGCAGGACAGGGTCCGGCCCTGAGACCCAGTACTTC. The full variable domain, its missing parts supplied by reference TRBV28 and TRBJ2-5, is DVKVTQSSRYLVKRTGEKVFLECVQDMDHENMFWYRQDPGLGLRLIYFSYDVKMKEKGDIPEGYSVSREKKERFSLILESASTNQTSMYLCASRTGSGPETQYFGPGTRLLVL.

The chain has TRBV7-6 and TRBJ2-1; 7 nucleotides agree with TRBD2. J lost 0 bases, V lost 4 bases, and 12 bases had no gene match. Germline V CDR1 and CDR2: SGHVS, FNYEAQ. This CDR3 has 18 amino acids. The CDR3 spells CASSSELGLAGSYNEQFF. Written as DNA, the CDR3 is TGTGCCAGCAGCTCCGAGTTGGGTTTAGCGGGCTCCTACAATGAGCAGTTCTTC.

DNA of the CDR3: TGTGCCAGCAGCTTGCCCCACAGCTACGAGCAGTACTTC. Translated, it gives CASSLPHSYEQYF. The J gene is TRBJ2-7, the V gene TRBV5-6; D gene unclear. Trimming pared 1 base from V and 3 bases from J, leaving 8 bases between. Germline lookup yields CDR1 SGHDT and CDR2 YYEEEE. The length of the CDR3 is 13 residues.

This clonotype was observed at least ten times. DNA of the CDR3: TGTGCCAGCAGCTTAGGGACAGTTCAAGAGACCCAGTACTTC. Protein sequence: CASSLGTVQETQYF. The rearrangement uses TRBV7-8 and TRBJ2-5, with TRBD1 as a possible D gene (6 bases). CDR1 is SGHVS and CDR2 is FQNEAQ in the germline V gene. The germline V and J ends were trimmed by 1 base and 2 bases, with 8 bases remaining between them. The CDR3 has 14 amino acids.

V is TRBV7-6 and J is TRBJ2-4; 9 bases are a match to TRBD1. Germline values: CDR1 SGHVS, CDR2 FNYEAQ. Unmatched junction bases numbered 0, after V lost 3 bases and J lost 6 bases. The CDR3 length is 13 residues. The chain's CDR3 is CASSLGQGNIQYF. CDR3 bases: TGTGCCAGCAGCTTGGGACAGGGAAACATTCAGTACTTC.

This clonotype turned up a few times. The rearrangement links TRBV6-1 to TRBJ1-6, with D perhaps matching TRBD1 (6 bases). Between the trimmed V and J ends, which lost 0 bases and 7 bases, there was a span of 10 bases. This CDR3 is 15 amino acids long. CDR1 and CDR2 (germline): MNHNS, SASEGT. CDR3 sequence (DNA): TGTGCCAGCAGTGAAGCCGGGGGGCGGAATTCACCCCTCCACTTT. The encoded protein is CASSEAGGRNSPLHF.